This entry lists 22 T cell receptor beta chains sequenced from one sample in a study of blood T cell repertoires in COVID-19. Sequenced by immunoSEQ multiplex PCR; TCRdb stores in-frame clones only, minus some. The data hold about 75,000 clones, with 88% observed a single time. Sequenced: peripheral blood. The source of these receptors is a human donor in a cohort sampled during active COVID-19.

This CDR3 reads CASSFRVVGQNNSPLHF. The CDR3 DNA reads TGTGCCAGCAGTTTTAGGGTGGTGGGACAGAATAATTCACCCCTCCACTTT. V usage is TRBV27 and J usage is TRBJ1-6; TRBD1 aligns across 7 bases. The CDR3 has 17 residues. Germline loops: CDR1 MNHEY, CDR2 SMNVEV (reference sequence). After removal of 3 bases from V and 5 bases from J, the junction contained 10 bases not matched to a gene.

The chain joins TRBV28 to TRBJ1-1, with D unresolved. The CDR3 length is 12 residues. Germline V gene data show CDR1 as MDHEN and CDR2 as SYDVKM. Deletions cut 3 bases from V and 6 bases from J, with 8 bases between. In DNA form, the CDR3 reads TGTGCCAGCAGTTTGAGATTACCTGAAGCTTTCTTT. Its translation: CASSLRLPEAFF.

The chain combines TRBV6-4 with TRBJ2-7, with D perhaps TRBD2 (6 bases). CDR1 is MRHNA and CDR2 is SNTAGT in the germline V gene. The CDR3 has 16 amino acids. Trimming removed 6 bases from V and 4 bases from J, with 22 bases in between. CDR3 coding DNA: TGTGCCAGCAGCCGACTAGGTGGTGGTCGATTGTACGAGCAGTACTTC. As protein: CASSRLGGGRLYEQYF.

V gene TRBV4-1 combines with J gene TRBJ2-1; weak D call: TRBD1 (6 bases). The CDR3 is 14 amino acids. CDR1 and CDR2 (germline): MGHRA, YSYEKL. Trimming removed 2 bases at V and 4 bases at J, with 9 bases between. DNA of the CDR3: TGCGCCAGCAGCCAAAACAGGGAATACAATGAGCAGTTCTTC. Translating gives CASSQNREYNEQFF.

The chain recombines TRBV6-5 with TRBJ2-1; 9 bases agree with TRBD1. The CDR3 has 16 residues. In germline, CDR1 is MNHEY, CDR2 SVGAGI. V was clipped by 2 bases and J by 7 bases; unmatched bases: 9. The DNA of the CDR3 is TGTGCCAGCAGTTACACAACGGGACAGGGAGGTAATGAGCAGTTCTTC. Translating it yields CASSYTTGQGGNEQFF.

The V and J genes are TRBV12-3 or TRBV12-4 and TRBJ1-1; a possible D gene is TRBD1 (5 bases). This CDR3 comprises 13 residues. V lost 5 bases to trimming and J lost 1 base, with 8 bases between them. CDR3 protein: CASSPGPNTEAFF. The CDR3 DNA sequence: TGTGCCAGCAGTCCAGGGCCGAACACTGAAGCTTTCTTT.

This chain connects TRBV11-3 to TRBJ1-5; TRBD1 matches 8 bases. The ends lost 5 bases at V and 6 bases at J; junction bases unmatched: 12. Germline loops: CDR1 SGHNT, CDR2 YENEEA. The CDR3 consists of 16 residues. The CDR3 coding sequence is TGTGCCAGCAGCGCTACAAAACAGGGGGGAGGTCAGCCCCAGCATTTT. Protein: CASSATKQGGGQPQHF.

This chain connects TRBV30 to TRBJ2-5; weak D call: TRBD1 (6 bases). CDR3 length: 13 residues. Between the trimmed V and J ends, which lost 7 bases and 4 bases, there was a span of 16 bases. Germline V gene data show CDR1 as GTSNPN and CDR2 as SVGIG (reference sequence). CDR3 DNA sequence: TGTGCCTCCACAGGGAGATTTGTAGAGACCCAGTACTTC. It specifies CASTGRFVETQYF.

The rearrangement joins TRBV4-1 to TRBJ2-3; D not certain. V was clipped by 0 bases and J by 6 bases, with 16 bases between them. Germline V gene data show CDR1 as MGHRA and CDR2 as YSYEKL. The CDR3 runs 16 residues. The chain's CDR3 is CASSQDSVGVGDTQYF. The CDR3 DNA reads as TGCGCCAGCAGCCAAGATTCGGTCGGAGTGGGTGATACGCAGTATTTT.

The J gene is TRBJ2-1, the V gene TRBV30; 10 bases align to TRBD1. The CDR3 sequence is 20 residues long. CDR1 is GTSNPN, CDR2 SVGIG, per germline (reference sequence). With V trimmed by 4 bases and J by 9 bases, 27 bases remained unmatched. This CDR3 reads CAWITRGRGLVGRTGGEQFF. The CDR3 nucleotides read TGTGCCTGGATTACCCGGGGCAGGGGATTAGTCGGGAGGACAGGGGGTGAGCAGTTCTTC.

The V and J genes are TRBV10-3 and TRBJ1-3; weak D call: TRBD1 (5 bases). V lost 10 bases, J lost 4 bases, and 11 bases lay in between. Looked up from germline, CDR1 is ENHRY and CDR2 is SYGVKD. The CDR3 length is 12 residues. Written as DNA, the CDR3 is TGTGCCACTTGGACACCGGGAAACACCATATATTTT. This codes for CATWTPGNTIYF.

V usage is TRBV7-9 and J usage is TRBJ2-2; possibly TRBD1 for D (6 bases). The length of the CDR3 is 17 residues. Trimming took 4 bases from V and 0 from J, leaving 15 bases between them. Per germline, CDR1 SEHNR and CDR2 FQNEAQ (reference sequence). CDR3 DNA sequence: TGTGCCAGCAGCTCAAACAGGGAGAATACGAACACCGGGGAGCTGTTTTTT. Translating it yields CASSSNRENTNTGELFF.

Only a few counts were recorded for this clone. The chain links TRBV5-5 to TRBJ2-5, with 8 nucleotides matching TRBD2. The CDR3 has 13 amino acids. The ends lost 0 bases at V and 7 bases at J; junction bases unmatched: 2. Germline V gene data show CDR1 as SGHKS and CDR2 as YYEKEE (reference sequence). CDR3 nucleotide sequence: TGTGCCAGCAGCTTGGCGCTAGCGGGGACCCAGTACTTC. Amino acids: CASSLALAGTQYF.

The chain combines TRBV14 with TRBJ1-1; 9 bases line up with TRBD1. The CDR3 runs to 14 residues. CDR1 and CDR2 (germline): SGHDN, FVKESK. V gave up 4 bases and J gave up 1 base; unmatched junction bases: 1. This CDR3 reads CASSPTGGNTEAFF. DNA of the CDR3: TGTGCCAGCAGCCCGACAGGGGGGAACACTGAAGCTTTCTTT.

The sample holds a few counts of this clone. CDR3 sequence reads: CASSLPGGNQPQHF. CDR3 in DNA: TGTGCCAGCAGCTTACCAGGGGGCAATCAGCCCCAGCATTTT. This chain connects TRBV7-8 to TRBJ1-5, with a weak D call TRBD1 (6 bases). The CDR3 has 14 residues. V was pared by 2 bases and J by 2 bases, with 7 bases between. The germline V gene encodes CDR1 SGHVS and CDR2 FQNEAQ.

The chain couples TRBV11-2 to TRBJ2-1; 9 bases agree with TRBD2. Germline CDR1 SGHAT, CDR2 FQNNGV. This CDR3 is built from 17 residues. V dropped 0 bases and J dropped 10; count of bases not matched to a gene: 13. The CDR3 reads CASSLERTGGRAGEQFF. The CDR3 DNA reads TGTGCCAGCAGCTTAGAACGGACGGGCGGGAGGGCCGGGGAGCAGTTCTTC.

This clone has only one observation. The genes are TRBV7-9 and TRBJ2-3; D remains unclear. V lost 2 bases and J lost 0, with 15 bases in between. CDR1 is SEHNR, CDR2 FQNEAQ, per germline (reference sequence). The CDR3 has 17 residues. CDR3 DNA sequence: TGTGCCAGCAGCTTACTATTCCACTTAACTAGCACAGATACGCAGTATTTT. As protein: CASSLLFHLTSTDTQYF.

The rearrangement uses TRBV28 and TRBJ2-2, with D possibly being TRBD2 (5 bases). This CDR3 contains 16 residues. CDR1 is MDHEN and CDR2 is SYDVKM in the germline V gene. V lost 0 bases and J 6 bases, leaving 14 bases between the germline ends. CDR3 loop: CASSLWRVGLAGELFF. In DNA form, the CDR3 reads TGTGCCAGCAGTTTATGGAGGGTCGGGTTGGCCGGGGAGCTGTTTTTT.

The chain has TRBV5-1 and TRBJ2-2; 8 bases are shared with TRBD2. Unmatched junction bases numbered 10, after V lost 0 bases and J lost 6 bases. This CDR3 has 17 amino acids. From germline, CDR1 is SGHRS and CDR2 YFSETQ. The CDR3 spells CASSLGSTASGSGELFF. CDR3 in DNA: TGCGCCAGCAGCTTGGGGTCGACGGCTAGCGGGTCCGGGGAGCTGTTTTTT.

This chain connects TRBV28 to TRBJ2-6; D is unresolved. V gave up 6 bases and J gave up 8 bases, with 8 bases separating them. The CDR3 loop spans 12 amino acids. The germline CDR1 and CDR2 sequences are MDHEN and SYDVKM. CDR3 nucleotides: TGTGCCAGCAGGGAGCCCACCAACGTCCTGACTTTC. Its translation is CASREPTNVLTF.

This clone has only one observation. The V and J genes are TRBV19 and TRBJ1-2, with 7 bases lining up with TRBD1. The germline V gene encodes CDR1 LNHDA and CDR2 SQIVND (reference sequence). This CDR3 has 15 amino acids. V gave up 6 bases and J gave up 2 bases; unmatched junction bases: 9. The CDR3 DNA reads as TGTGCCAGTAGGGACCTGAGGGGGCGCAACTATGGCTACACCTTC. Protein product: CASRDLRGRNYGYTF.

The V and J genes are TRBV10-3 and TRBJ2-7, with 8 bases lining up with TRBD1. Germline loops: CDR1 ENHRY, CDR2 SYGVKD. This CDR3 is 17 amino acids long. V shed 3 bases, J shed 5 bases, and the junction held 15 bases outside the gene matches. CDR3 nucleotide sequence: TGTGCCATCAGTGACCCGTTAGGGACAGGTTCTCCTAACGAGCAGTACTTC. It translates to CAISDPLGTGSPNEQYF.